This T cell receptor beta chain was profiled in a study of blood T cell repertoires in COVID-19. The overall study: T cells, B-cell-depleted T cells, or PBMCs supplied cDNA or gDNA.

The repertoire was sequenced with immunoSEQ multiplex PCR; TCRdb's copy has only in-frame clones and lacks some. The table has 30,000 to 45,000 clones, around three quarters seen once. The sequenced sample was peripheral blood. This TCR was recovered from a man aged 60-69 years with active COVID-19.

This chain's CDR3 is CASSMGGTHQPQHF. The DNA of the CDR3 is TGTGCCAGTAGTATGGGGGGGACCCATCAGCCCCAGCATTTT. V is TRBV19 and J is TRBJ1-5, with D possibly matching TRBD1 (5 bases). The germline V and J ends were trimmed by 3 bases and 5 bases, with 11 bases remaining between them. The CDR3 is 14 residues long. Germline CDR1 is LNHDA and CDR2 is SQIVND (reference sequence).